The subject of this entry is one TCR beta chain. The target antigen is unknown. This specimen belongs to a study of CD8 T cells in ankylosing spondylitis. Study-level results: In ankylosing spondylitis blood, a motif of 7 to 9 highly homologous TCR beta variants appeared characteristic. The study looked at matched synovial fluid samples from ankylosing spondylitis patients. Disease-linked clones were reported to be significantly enriched there. Certain motif variants had earlier been reported in reactive arthritis synovial fluid and blood.

Quantitative 5'-RACE with molecular barcodes produced the TCR beta libraries. TCRdb independently ran MiXCR on the 5' RACE reads; one entry per CDR3 protein. Among about 160,000 distinct CDR3 sequences listed, about 42% were seen once. Germline trimming cut 6 bases from V and 6 bases from J; bases unmatched to any gene: 12. Germline loops: CDR1 SGHNT, CDR2 YENEEA. The CDR3 consists of 15 residues. Sequenced material: synovial fluid, either unsorted or a sorted T cell fraction (not recorded which). The chain carries TRBV11-3 and TRBJ2-7; TRBD1 matches 9 bases. The sequence derives from a male donor with ankylosing spondylitis. The CDR3 loop reads CASSFTGTGYREQYF. CDR3 sequence (DNA): TGTGCCAGCAGTTTTACCGGGACAGGGTATCGCGAGCAGTACTTC. The full variable domain, rest sourced from reference TRBV11-3 and TRBJ2-7, is EAGVVQSPRYKIIEKKQPVAFWCNPISGHNTLYWYLQNLGQGPELLIRYENEEAVDDSQLPKDRFSAERLKGVDSTLKIQPAELGDSAVYLCASSFTGTGYREQYFGPGTRLTVT.